The 31 T cell receptor beta chains given below trace back to one sample, sequenced in a study of cytomegalovirus exposure and HLA in healthy donors. PCR involved 60 Vbeta and 13 Jbeta primers. Profiled with immunoSEQ multiplex PCR; TCRdb holds only in-frame clones, not every one. The table shows under 90,000 clones, with roughly 72% occurring only once. Specimen: PBMCs. These TCRs come from a man aged 40-50 years in good health and CMV-seropositive.

This clone was counted once. The rearrangement links TRBV4-2 to TRBJ2-1; 9 bases line up with TRBD2. CDR3 size: 17 residues. The germline gives CDR1 LGHNA, CDR2 YNFKEQ. Trimming took 4 bases from V and 2 from J; bases not matched to a gene: 9. CDR3 DNA: TGTGCCAGCAGCCTCGAGACTAGCGGTTCCCCCTACAATGAGCAGTTCTTC. Protein product: CASSLETSGSPYNEQFF.

The J gene is TRBJ2-7, the V gene TRBV7-3, with TRBD2 as a possible D gene (5 bases). Trimming removed 2 bases from V and 3 bases from J, with 11 bases in between. From germline, CDR1 is SGHTA and CDR2 FQGTGA. The CDR3 contains 14 residues. The CDR3: CASSLEGPSYEQYF. As DNA, the CDR3 is TGTGCCAGCAGCTTAGAGGGTCCCAGCTACGAGCAGTACTTC.

The chain couples TRBV6-1 to TRBJ2-7; unclear D gene. This CDR3 is 12 amino acids long. Trimming shortened V by 2 bases and J by 6 bases, and 8 bases separated the two germline ends. Per germline, CDR1 MNHNS and CDR2 SASEGT. Written as DNA, the CDR3 is TGTGCCAGCAGTGAAATCCCGGGCGAGCAGTACTTC. Its translation is CASSEIPGEQYF.

The chain combines TRBV29-1 with TRBJ1-1; TRBD1 matches 8 bases. The germline V gene has CDR1 SQVTM and CDR2 ANQGSEA. The V gene end was trimmed by 8 bases and the J gene end by 11 bases; junction bases not matched to a gene: 22. The CDR3 sequence is 15 residues long. The CDR3 sequence is CSSTLTGEVSRGAFF. DNA of the CDR3: TGCAGCTCAACTTTGACAGGGGAGGTTTCGAGGGGGGCTTTCTTT. Using reference TRBV29-1 and TRBJ1-1 for the parts outside the CDR3, the full variable domain is SAVISQKPSRDICQRGTSLTIQCQVDSQVTMMFWYRQQPGQSLTLIATANQGSEATYESGFVIDKFPISRPNLTFSTLTVSNMSPEDSSIYLCSSTLTGEVSRGAFFGQGTRLTVV.

This sequence joins TRBV28 and TRBJ2-5; 7 bases are shared with TRBD2. After removal of 6 bases from V and 4 bases from J, the junction contained 14 bases not matched to a gene. Germline values: CDR1 MDHEN, CDR2 SYDVKM. The CDR3 is 16 amino acids. DNA of the CDR3: TGTGCCAGCAGCCCTCTAATGCGGGCGGGAGTAGAGACCCAGTACTTC. Its translation: CASSPLMRAGVETQYF.

This clone was counted a few times. The gene calls are TRBV2 and TRBJ1-2; D not certain. The CDR3 has 11 residues. Per the germline V gene, CDR1 is SNHLY and CDR2 is FYNNEI. The germline V and J ends were trimmed by 7 bases and 8 bases, with 11 bases remaining between them. The CDR3 sequence is CASKESPGYTF. In nucleotides, the CDR3 is TGTGCCAGCAAGGAGAGCCCCGGCTACACCTTC.

The gene calls are TRBV7-2 and TRBJ2-6; D ambiguous. The CDR3 is 15 residues long. Trimming shortened V by 2 bases and J by 1 base, and 6 bases separated the two germline ends. CDR1 is SGHTA and CDR2 is FQGNSA in the germline V gene. CDR3 loop: CASSLSLSGANVLTF. The DNA of the CDR3 is TGTGCCAGCAGCTTATCCCTTTCTGGGGCCAACGTCCTGACTTTC.

The chain has TRBV7-2 and TRBJ1-4; TRBD1 might be the D (6 bases). V was cut by 5 bases and J by 5 bases, with 18 bases left in between. The CDR3 contains 16 residues. Germline lookup yields CDR1 SGHTA and CDR2 FQGNSA. DNA of the CDR3: TGTGCCAGCAGCCCCTCGCGGGGGGCAGGGAATGAAAAACTGTTTTTT. Translated: CASSPSRGAGNEKLFF.

The chain combines TRBV10-1 with TRBJ1-1, with TRBD1 matching over 7 bases. J gave up 7 bases and V 4 bases, and 3 bases lay outside the gene matches. Germline CDR1 WNHNN, CDR2 SYGVQD (reference sequence). The CDR3 covers 12 residues. CDR3 in DNA: TGCGCCAGCAGTGTGGACAGGAGTGAAGCTTTCTTT. As protein: CASSVDRSEAFF.

V is TRBV30 and J is TRBJ1-1; TRBD1 agrees at 11 bases. Germline CDR1 and CDR2: GTSNPN and SVGIG (reference sequence). CDR3 length: 13 residues. Trimming cost V 3 bases and J 4 bases; bases outside gene matches: 1. The CDR3 region is CAWRGTGGTEAFF. DNA of the CDR3: TGTGCCTGGAGGGGGACAGGGGGCACTGAAGCTTTCTTT.

In this sample, this clone turned up once. The V and J genes are TRBV7-2 and TRBJ1-3; a weak D match, TRBD1 (6 bases). The CDR3 is 14 amino acids. Looked up from germline, CDR1 is SGHTA and CDR2 is FQGNSA. With 3 bases removed from V and 0 bases from J, the gap between germline ends came to 6 bases. This chain's CDR3 is CASSLDSSGNTIYF. The CDR3 DNA is TGTGCCAGCAGCTTGGACAGCTCTGGAAACACCATATATTTT.

The V gene is TRBV19, the J gene TRBJ1-4, with D unresolved. The CDR3 loop spans 11 amino acids. CDR1 and CDR2 (germline): LNHDA, SQIVND (reference sequence). V dropped 10 bases and J dropped 5 bases, with 8 bases sitting between them. The CDR3 coding sequence is TGTGCCACACAGAGAAATGAAAAACTGTTTTTT. This codes for CATQRNEKLFF.

This chain joins TRBV25-1 and TRBJ2-1; 9 nucleotides line up with TRBD1. Trimming removed 6 bases from V and 4 bases from J; junction bases left unmatched: 4. This CDR3 contains 14 residues. Germline loops: CDR1 MGHDK, CDR2 SYGVNS. The chain's CDR3 is CASRPGTGYNEQFF. The CDR3 nucleotides read TGTGCCAGCAGACCCGGGACAGGGTACAATGAGCAGTTCTTC. Full variable domain (rest looked up from reference TRBV25-1 and TRBJ2-1): EADIYQTPRYLVIGTGKKITLECSQTMGHDKMYWYQQDPGMELHLIHYSYGVNSTEKGDLSSESTVSRIRTEHFPLTLESARPSHTSQYLCASRPGTGYNEQFFGPGTRLTVL.

This clone was recorded once. The rearrangement uses TRBV4-1 and TRBJ2-7; D is perhaps TRBD2 (6 bases). V shed 4 bases and J shed 8 bases, with 15 bases lying between them. Germline CDR1 is MGHRA and CDR2 is YSYEKL. The CDR3 totals 13 residues. The CDR3 DNA reads as TGCGCCAGCAGCCGAGAGGAGGGGCTCAAGCAGTACTTC. Protein sequence: CASSREEGLKQYF.

This chain links TRBV5-3 with TRBJ1-6; D is uncertain. TRBV5-3 is known as an ORF, though its function is uncertain. The V and J ends lost 0 bases and 4 bases respectively, with 17 bases between them. The CDR3 consists of 18 residues. The CDR3 sequence: CARSLGRTQVLYNSPLHF. CDR3 DNA: TGTGCCAGAAGCTTGGGGAGGACCCAGGTACTTTATAATTCACCCCTCCACTTT.

The chain is built from TRBV2 and TRBJ2-3, with 7 bases matching TRBD1. The CDR3 has 18 residues. Germline V gene lookup returns CDR1 SNHLY and CDR2 FYNNEI. With V trimmed by 5 bases and J by 6 bases, 20 bases remained unmatched. In DNA form, the CDR3 reads TGTGCCAGCAGTCGCATGTCCAGGGGGACCAACTGGGAGGATACGCAGTATTTT. It yields the protein CASSRMSRGTNWEDTQYF. Full variable domain (rest looked up from reference TRBV2 and TRBJ2-3): EPEVTQTPSHQVTQMGQEVILRCVPISNHLYFYWYRQILGQKVEFLVSFYNNEISEKSEIFDDQFSVERPDGSNFTLKIRSTKLEDSAMYFCASSRMSRGTNWEDTQYFGPGTRLTVL.

The gene calls are TRBV4-1 and TRBJ1-2; D unresolved. Trimming shortened V by 3 bases and J by 0 bases, and 8 bases separated the two germline ends. Germline CDR1 is MGHRA and CDR2 is YSYEKL. CDR3 length: 14 amino acids. In DNA, the CDR3 is TGCGCCAGCAGCCAGGGCGACGCTAACTATGGCTACACCTTC. Its translation: CASSQGDANYGYTF.

This clone was counted between two and nine times. The J gene is TRBJ2-5, the V gene TRBV21-1; the table's D call, TRBD1, has no DNA check behind it. TRBV21-1 is classified as a pseudogene. CDR3 length: 22 amino acids. The CDR3 DNA reads TGTGCCAGCAGCAAAGCCCTCCCGGGACACCCACAAAACGGGGTTTACCAAGAGACCCAGTACTTC. Its protein is CASSKALPGHPQNGVYQETQYF.

The chain carries TRBV7-6 and TRBJ1-1; D is uncertain. This CDR3 spans 16 amino acids. The V gene's germline CDR1 is SGHVS and CDR2 FNYEAQ. V was trimmed by 5 bases and J by 3 bases, leaving 19 bases between them. The CDR3 region is CASSPNTRGLDTEAFF. The CDR3 DNA reads TGTGCCAGCAGCCCGAATACAAGAGGCTTGGACACTGAAGCTTTCTTT.

V and J are TRBV7-6 and TRBJ2-7, with 9 nucleotides matching TRBD1. The CDR3 spans 14 residues. V was clipped by 6 bases and J by 7 bases; unmatched bases: 10. The germline CDR1 and CDR2 sequences are SGHVS and FNYEAQ. The CDR3 sequence is CASSLPGTGREQYF. The CDR3 DNA follows: TGTGCCAGCAGTTTGCCCGGGACAGGGCGGGAGCAGTACTTC.

V and J are TRBV28 and TRBJ1-1; possible D gene TRBD1, 6 bases. The V and J ends lost 5 bases and 10 bases respectively, with 11 bases between them. The CDR3 is 11 amino acids. Germline CDR1 reads MDHEN; CDR2 reads SYDVKM. CDR3 residues: CASSLDRLAFF. As DNA, the CDR3 is TGTGCCAGCAGTCTAGACAGGCTAGCTTTCTTT.

V and J are TRBV28 and TRBJ2-7; tentatively, D is TRBD2 (6 bases). The germline V and J ends were trimmed by 3 bases and 2 bases, with 23 bases remaining between them. CDR3 length: 18 amino acids. Germline loops: CDR1 MDHEN, CDR2 SYDVKM. The CDR3 DNA follows: TGTGCCAGCAGTTTCCCAAAACTAGGAGGGGCAGACCCCTACGAGCAGTACTTC. Its translation: CASSFPKLGGADPYEQYF.

CDR3 DNA: TGTGCCAGCAGCTTAGCGTTCGGGACTAGCGGGAGCTACGAGCAGTACTTC. It is translated as CASSLAFGTSGSYEQYF. The chain carries TRBV11-2 and TRBJ2-5; 14 nucleotides line up with TRBD2. The J call may be wrong; the DNA end is better matched by TRBJ2-7. This CDR3 has 17 residues. Germline lookup yields CDR1 SGHAT and CDR2 FQNNGV.

This clone was picked up a small number of times. The rearrangement joins TRBV5-6 to TRBJ1-2; TRBD1 is a possible D gene (5 bases). The V end was cut by 7 bases, the J end by 7 bases, with 14 bases between. Per the germline V gene, CDR1 is SGHDT and CDR2 is YYEEEE. The CDR3 loop spans 12 amino acids. CDR3 amino acids: CASGTRGSGYTF. The CDR3 DNA sequence: TGTGCCAGCGGGACTAGGGGCTCTGGCTACACCTTC.

J is TRBJ2-3 and V is TRBV2; TRBD2 matches at 15 bases. V gave up 5 bases and J gave up 4 bases; unmatched junction bases: 7. This CDR3 region has 17 residues. Germline loops: CDR1 SNHLY, CDR2 FYNNEI. The CDR3 is CASSPLGTSGGSDTQYF. CDR3 nucleotide sequence: TGTGCCAGCAGTCCACTAGGGACTAGCGGGGGGTCAGATACGCAGTATTTT.

The chain's CDR3 is CASSRRDTQETQYF. The CDR3 region has the DNA TGTGCCAGCAGTCGCCGGGACACTCAAGAGACCCAGTACTTC. The V call is TRBV27, the J call TRBJ2-5; possible D gene TRBD1, 6 bases. V lost 5 bases and J 2 bases, leaving 12 bases between the germline ends. This CDR3 is 14 amino acids long. Germline CDR1 MNHEY, CDR2 SMNVEV (reference sequence).

The chain joins TRBV27 to TRBJ2-3; 11 bases map to TRBD2. The CDR3 extends over 16 amino acids. From germline, CDR1 is MNHEY and CDR2 SMNVEV (reference sequence). V lost 0 bases and J lost 4; bases outside the gene matches: 3. The CDR3 sequence: CASSLSLAGGADTQYF. The CDR3 DNA is TGTGCCAGCAGTTTATCGTTAGCGGGAGGGGCAGATACGCAGTATTTT.

V and J are TRBV11-2 and TRBJ1-2; tentative D call: TRBD1 (6 bases). The germline CDR1 and CDR2 sequences are SGHAT and FQNNGV. The CDR3 totals 12 residues. V lost 4 bases and J 7 bases, leaving 10 bases between the germline ends. DNA for the CDR3: TGTGCCAGCAGCTACACAGGGTCTGGCTACACCTTC. Amino acids: CASSYTGSGYTF.

The rearrangement joins TRBV6-5 to TRBJ2-7; TRBD1 matches at 7 bases. CDR1 MNHEY and CDR2 SVGAGI come from the germline V gene. The V segment lost 5 bases and the J segment 2 bases; nucleotides outside the gene matches: 6. This CDR3 spans 14 amino acids. The CDR3 sequence is CASSRQGLTYEQYF. The CDR3 DNA reads as TGTGCCAGCAGTAGACAGGGCTTAACCTACGAGCAGTACTTC.

V and J are TRBV2 and TRBJ2-1, with TRBD2 identical over 9 bases. The J segment lost 4 bases and the V segment lost 4 bases, leaving 5 bases of the junction unmatched. The germline CDR1 and CDR2 sequences are SNHLY and FYNNEI. This CDR3 comprises 15 residues. CDR3 coding DNA: TGTGCCAGCAGTGTGAGTCTAGCGGGGTACAATGAGCAGTTCTTC. Translated: CASSVSLAGYNEQFF.

The gene calls are TRBV6-1 and TRBJ2-3; 7 nucleotides align to TRBD2. Trimming at V came to 10 bases and at J to 0 bases, leaving 4 bases not matched to a gene. This CDR3 is 13 amino acids long. Germline V lookup: CDR1 MNHNS, CDR2 SASEGT. In DNA form, the CDR3 reads TGTGCCACAAGACTAGCCAGCACAGATACGCAGTATTTT. Translated: CATRLASTDTQYF.